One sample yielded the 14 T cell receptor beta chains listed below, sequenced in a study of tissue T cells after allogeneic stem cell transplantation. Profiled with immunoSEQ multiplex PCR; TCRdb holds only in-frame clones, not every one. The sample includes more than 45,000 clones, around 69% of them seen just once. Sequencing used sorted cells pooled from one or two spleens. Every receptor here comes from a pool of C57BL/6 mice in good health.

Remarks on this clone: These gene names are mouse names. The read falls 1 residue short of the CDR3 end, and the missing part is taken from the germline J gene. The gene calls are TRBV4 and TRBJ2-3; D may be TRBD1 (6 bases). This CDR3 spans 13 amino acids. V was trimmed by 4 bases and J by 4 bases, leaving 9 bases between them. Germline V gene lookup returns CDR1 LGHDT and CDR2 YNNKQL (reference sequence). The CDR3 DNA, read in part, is TGTGCCAGCAGCTTGCAGGGGTCAGAAACGCTGTAT. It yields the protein CASSLQGSETLY. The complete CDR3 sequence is CASSLQGSETLYF. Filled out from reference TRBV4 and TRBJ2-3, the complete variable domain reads ETAVFQTPNYHVTQVGNEVSFNCKQTLGHDTMYWYKQDSKKLLKIMFSYNNKQLIVNETVPRRFSPQSSDKAHLNLRIKSVEPEDSAVYLCASSLQGSETLYFGSGTRLTVL.

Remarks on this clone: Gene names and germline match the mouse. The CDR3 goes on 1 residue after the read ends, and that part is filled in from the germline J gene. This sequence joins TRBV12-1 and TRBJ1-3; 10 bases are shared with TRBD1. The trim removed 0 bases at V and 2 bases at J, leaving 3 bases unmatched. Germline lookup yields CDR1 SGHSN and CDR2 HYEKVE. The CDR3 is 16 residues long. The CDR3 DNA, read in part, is TGTGCCAGCTCTCTCCCGGGACAGGGGACTGGAAATACGCTCTAT. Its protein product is CASSLPGQGTGNTLY. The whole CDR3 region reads CASSLPGQGTGNTLYF.

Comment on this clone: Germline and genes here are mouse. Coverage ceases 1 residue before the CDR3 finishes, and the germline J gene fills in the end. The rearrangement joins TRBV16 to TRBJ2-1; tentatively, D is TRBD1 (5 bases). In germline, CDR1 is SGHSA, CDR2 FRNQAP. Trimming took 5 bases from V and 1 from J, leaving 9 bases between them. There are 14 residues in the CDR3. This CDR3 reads CASSLQGNYAEQFF. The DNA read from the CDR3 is TGTGCAAGCAGCCTTCAGGGAAACTATGCTGAGCAGTTC.

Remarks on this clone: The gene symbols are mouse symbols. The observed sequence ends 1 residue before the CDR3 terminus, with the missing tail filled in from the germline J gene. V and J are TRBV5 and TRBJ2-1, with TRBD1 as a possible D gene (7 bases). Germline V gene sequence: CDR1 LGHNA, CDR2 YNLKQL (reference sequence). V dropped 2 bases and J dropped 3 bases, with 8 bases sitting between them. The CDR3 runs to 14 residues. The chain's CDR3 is CASSQQGGYAEQFF. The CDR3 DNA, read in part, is TGTGCCAGCAGCCAACAGGGGGGCTATGCTGAGCAGTTC.

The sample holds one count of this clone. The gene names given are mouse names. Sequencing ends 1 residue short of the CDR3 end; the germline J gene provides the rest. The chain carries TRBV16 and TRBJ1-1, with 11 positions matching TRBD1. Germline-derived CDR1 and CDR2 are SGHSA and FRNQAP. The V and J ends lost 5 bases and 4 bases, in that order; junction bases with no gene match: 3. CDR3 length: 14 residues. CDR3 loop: CASSRTGGVTEVFF. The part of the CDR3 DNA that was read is TGTGCAAGCAGCCGGACAGGGGGCGTCACAGAAGTCTTC.

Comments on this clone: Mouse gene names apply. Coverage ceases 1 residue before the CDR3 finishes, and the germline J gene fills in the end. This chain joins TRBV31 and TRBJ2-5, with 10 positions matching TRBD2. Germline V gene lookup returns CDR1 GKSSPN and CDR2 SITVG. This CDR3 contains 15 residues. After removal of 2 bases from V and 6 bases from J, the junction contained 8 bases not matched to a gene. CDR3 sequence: CAWSLDWGREDTQYF. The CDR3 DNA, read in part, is TGTGCCTGGAGTTTGGACTGGGGGCGCGAGGACACCCAGTAC.

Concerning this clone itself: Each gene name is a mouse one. The CDR3 bases that were read are TGCACCTGCAGTGCAGATCTGGGGACAGGGTTCTCCTATGAACAGTAC. Its translation: CTCSADLGTGFSYEQY. The whole CDR3 region reads CTCSADLGTGFSYEQYF. The chain carries TRBV1 and TRBJ2-7, with TRBD1 matching 9 bases. The CDR3 is cut off 1 residue early in the read; its end comes from the germline J gene. CDR3 length: 17 amino acids. The V gene's germline CDR1 is NSQYPW and CDR2 LRSPGD (reference sequence). Losses at the gene ends were 0 bases for V and 0 bases for J; bases not matched to a gene: 6.

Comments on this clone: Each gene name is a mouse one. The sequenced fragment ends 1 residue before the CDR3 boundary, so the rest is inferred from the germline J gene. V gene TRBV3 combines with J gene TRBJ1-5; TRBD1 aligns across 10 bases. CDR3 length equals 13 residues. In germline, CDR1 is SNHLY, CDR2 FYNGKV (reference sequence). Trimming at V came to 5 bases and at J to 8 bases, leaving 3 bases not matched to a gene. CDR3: CASSRDRGEAPLF. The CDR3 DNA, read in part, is TGTGCCAGCAGCCGGGACAGGGGAGAGGCTCCGCTT.

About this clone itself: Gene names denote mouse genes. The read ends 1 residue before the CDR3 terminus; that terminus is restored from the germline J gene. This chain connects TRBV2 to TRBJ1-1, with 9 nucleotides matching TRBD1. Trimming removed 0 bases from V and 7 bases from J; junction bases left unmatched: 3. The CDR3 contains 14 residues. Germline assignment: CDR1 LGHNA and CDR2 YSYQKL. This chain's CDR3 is CASSQDPDRGEVFF. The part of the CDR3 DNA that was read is TGTGCCAGCAGCCAAGATCCGGACAGGGGAGAAGTCTTC.

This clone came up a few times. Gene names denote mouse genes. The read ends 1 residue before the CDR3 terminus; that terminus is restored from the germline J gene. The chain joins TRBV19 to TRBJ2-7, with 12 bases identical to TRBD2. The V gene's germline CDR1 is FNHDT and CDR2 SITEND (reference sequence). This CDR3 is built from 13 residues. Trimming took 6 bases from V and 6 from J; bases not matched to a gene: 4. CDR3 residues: CASTRDWGVEQYF. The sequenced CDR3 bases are TGTGCCAGCACCAGGGACTGGGGGGTTGAACAGTAC. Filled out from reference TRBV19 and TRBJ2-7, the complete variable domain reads GGIITQTPKFLIGQEGQKLTLKCQQNFNHDTMYWYRQDSGKGLRLIYYSITENDLQKGDLSEGYDASREKKSSFSLTVTSAQKNEMAVFLCASTRDWGVEQYFGPGTRLTVL.

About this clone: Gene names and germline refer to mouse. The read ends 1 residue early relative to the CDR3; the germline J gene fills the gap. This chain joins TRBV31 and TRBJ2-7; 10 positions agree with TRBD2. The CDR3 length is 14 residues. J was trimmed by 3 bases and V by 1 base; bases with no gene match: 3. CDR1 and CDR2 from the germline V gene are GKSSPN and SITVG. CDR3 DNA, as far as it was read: TGTGCCTGGAGTCCCGGGACTGGGGTCTATGAACAGTAC. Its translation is CAWSPGTGVYEQY. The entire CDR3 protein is CAWSPGTGVYEQYF.

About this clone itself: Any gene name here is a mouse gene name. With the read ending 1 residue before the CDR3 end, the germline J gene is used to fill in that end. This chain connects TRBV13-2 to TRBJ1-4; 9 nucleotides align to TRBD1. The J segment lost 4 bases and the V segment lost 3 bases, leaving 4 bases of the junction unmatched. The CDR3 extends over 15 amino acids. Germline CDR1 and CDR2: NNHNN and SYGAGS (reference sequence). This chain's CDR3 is CASGGTGGGNERLFF. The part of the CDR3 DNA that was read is TGTGCCAGCGGTGGCACAGGGGGCGGCAACGAAAGATTATTT.

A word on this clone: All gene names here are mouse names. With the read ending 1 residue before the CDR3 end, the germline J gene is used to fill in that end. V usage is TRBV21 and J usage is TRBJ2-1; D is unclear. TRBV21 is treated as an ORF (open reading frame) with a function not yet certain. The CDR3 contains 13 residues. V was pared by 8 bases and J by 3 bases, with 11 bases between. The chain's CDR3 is CASSGRGYAEQFF. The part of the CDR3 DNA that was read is TGTGCTAGCTCCGGGCGGGGCTATGCTGAGCAGTTC.

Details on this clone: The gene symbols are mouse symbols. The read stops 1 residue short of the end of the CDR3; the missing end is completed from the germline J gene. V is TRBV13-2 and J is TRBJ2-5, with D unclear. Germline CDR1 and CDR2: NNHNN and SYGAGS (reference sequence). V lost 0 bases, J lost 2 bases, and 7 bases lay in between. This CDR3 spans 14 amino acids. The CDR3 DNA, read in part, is TGTGCCAGCGGTGATGACTCGGCCCAAGACACCCAGTAC. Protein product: CASGDDSAQDTQY. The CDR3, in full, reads CASGDDSAQDTQYF.